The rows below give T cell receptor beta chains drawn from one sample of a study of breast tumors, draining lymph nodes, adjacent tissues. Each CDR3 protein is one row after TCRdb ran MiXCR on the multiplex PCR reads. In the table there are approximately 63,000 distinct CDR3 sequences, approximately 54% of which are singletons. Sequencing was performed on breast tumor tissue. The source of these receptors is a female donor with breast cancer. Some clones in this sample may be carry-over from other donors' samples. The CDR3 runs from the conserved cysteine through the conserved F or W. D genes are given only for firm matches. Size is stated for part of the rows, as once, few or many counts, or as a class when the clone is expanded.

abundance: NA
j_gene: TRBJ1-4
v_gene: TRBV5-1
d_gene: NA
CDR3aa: CASSPGTANEKLFF
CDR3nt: TGCGCCAGCAGCCCCGGGACCGCAAATGAAAAACTGTTTTTT

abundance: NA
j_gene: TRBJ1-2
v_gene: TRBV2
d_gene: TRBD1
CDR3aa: CASIRQGANGYTF
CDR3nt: TGTGCCAGCATCAGACAGGGGGCAAATGGCTACACCTTC

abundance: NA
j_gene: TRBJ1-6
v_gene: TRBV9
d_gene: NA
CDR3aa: CASSLTRYNSPLHF
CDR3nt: TGTGCCAGCAGCTTGACAAGGTATAATTCACCCCTCCACTTT

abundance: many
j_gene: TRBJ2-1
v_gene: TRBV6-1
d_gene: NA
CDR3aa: CASSRRQAINEQFF
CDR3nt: TGTGCCAGCAGTCGGCGACAGGCCATAAATGAGCAGTTCTTC

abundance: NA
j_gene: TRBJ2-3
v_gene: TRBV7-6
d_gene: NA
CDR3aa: CASSPRMDTQYF
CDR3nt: TGTGCCAGCAGCCCCCGTATGGATACGCAGTATTTT

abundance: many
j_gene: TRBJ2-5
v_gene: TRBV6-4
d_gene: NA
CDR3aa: CASSDHVEETQYF
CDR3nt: TGTGCCAGCAGTGACCACGTGGAAGAGACCCAGTACTTC

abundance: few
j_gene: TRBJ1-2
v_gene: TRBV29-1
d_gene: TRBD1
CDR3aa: CSSTGGAGGYTF
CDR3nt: TGCAGCTCCACAGGGGGCGCGGGCGGCTACACCTTC

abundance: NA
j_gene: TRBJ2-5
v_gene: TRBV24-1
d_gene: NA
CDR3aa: CATSDRNRGGIAETKSF
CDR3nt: TGTGCCACCAGTGATCGCAACAGGGGGGGGATAGCGGAGACCAAGTCCTTC

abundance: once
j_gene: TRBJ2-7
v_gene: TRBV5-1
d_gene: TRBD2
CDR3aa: CASSLVAGADEQYF
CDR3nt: TGCGCCAGCAGCTTGGTGGCGGGAGCCGACGAGCAGTACTTC

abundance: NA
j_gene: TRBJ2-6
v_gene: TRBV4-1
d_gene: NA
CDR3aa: CASSPDRERTF
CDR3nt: TGCGCCAGCAGTCCGGACAGAGAGCGAACTTTC

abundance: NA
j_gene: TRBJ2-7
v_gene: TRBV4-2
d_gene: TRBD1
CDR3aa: CASSPHAPGQGHSYEQYF
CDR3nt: TGTGCCAGCAGCCCTCATGCCCCGGGACAGGGCCACTCCTACGAGCAGTACTTC

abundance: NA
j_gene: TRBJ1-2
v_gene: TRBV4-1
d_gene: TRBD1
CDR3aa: CASSQPGQGARGYTF
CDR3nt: TGCGCCAGCAGCCAACCGGGACAGGGGGCGCGTGGCTACACCTTC

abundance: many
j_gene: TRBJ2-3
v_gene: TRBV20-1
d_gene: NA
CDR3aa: CSARDVSADTQYF
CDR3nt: TGCAGTGCGCGGGATGTAAGCGCAGATACGCAGTATTTT

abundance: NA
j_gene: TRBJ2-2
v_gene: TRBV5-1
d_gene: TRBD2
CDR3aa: CASSLSGMSGELFF
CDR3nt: TGCGCCAGCAGCCTTAGCGGGATGTCCGGGGAGCTGTTTTTT